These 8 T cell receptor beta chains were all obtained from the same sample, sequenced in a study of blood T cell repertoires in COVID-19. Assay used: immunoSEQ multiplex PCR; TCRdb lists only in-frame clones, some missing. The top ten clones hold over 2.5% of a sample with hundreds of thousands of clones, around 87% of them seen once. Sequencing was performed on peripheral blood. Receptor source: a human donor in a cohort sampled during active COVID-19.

For the CDR3, the DNA is TGTGCCAGCAGCAATTTTTCTTATTTCTTCAGGGGCGCCAATCAGCCCCAGCATTTT. Translated, it gives CASSNFSYFFRGANQPQHF. The chain uses TRBV21-1 and TRBJ1-5; the table's D call, TRBD1, was not checked against the DNA. TRBV21-1 is given as a pseudogene. This CDR3 is built from 19 residues.

The CDR3 DNA sequence: TGTGCCAGCAGCTTCGGTCAGGGGGGAGAGACCCAGTACTTC. This translates into CASSFGQGGETQYF. The V call is TRBV5-6, the J call TRBJ2-5; tentative D call: TRBD1 (7 bases). The CDR3 totals 14 residues. Germline CDR1 SGHDT, CDR2 YYEEEE. Trimming pared 2 bases from V and 4 bases from J, leaving 12 bases between.

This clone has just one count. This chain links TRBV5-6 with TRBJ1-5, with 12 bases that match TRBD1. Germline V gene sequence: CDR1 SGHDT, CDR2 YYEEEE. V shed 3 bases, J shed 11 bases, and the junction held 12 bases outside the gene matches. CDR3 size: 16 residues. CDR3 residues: CASSSTGTGGTGAQHF. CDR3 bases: TGTGCCAGCAGCTCAACCGGGACAGGGGGCACGGGAGCCCAGCATTTT.

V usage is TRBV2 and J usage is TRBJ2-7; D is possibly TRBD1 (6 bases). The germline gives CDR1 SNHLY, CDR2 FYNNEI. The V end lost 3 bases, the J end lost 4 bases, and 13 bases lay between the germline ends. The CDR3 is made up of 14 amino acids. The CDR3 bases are TGTGCCAGCAGTGAGGGGGCAGGGGTATACGAGCAGTACTTC. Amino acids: CASSEGAGVYEQYF. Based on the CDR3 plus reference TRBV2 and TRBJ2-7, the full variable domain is EPEVTQTPSHQVTQMGQEVILRCVPISNHLYFYWYRQILGQKVEFLVSFYNNEISEKSEIFDDQFSVERPDGSNFTLKIRSTKLEDSAMYFCASSEGAGVYEQYFGPGTRLTVT.

The CDR3 sequence: CATSKPSGGYTGELFF. In DNA form, the CDR3 reads TGTGCCACCAGCAAGCCCAGCGGGGGATACACCGGGGAGCTGTTTTTT. The chain employs TRBV15 and TRBJ2-2, with TRBD2 identical over 8 bases. Trimming at V came to 4 bases and at J to 3 bases, leaving 7 bases not matched to a gene. Germline V gives CDR1 LNHNV, CDR2 YYDKDF (reference sequence). This CDR3 has 16 amino acids.

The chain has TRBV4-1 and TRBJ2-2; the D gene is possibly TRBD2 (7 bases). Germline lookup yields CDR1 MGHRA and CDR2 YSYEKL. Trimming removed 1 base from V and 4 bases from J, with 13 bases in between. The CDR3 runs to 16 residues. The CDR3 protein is CASSQGRGGATGELFF. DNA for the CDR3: TGCGCCAGCAGCCAAGGTAGAGGGGGGGCCACCGGGGAGCTGTTTTTT.

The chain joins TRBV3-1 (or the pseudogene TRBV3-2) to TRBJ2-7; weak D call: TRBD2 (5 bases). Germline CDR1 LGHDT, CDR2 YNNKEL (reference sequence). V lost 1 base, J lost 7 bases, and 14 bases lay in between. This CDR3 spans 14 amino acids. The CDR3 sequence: CASSQVRDLGEQYF. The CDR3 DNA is TGTGCCAGCAGCCAAGTACGGGATCTGGGGGAGCAGTACTTC.

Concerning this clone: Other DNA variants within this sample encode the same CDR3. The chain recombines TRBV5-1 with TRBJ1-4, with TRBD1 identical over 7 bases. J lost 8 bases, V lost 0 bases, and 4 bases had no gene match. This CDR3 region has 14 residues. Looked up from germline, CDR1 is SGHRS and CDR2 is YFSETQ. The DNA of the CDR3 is TGCGCCAGCAGCTTGGGACAGGGCGGGGAAAAACTGTTTTTT. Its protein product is CASSLGQGGEKLFF.